What follows are 13 T cell receptor beta chains derived from one specimen sequenced in a study of molecular identifiers for immune sequencing clone quantification (dated by TCRdb to about 2018). The library relied on PCR. Instrument used: Illumina MiSeq. Through fastp at Q25 and MiXCR, TCRdb rebuilt clones from the public reads, retaining in-frame beta chains. Identical CDR3 protein sequences are pooled into one entry, listed with their most common genes and DNA. This sample has approximately 40,000 distinct CDR3 sequences in its table, and less than 20% of those were observed once. Of the sample, more than 6% falls within the top ten clones. The sequencing input was naive CD8+ T cells from blood, with Jurkat cell RNA spiked in. In the paper's terms, the cell subset or site label means: FACS-sorted CD8+CD4-CCR7+CD45RA+ naive T cells. These receptors originate from a human donor in good health. Some libraries in this study had Jurkat cell RNA spiked in.

This clonotype was recorded many times. The chain uses TRBV29-1 and TRBJ2-2; D call uncertain. V lost 0 bases and J 6 bases, leaving 11 bases between the germline ends. The CDR3 runs 14 residues. Germline V CDR1 and CDR2: SQVTM, ANQGSEA. This CDR3 reads CSVEDRLTPGELFF. CDR3 in DNA: TGCAGCGTTGAAGACAGGCTTACCCCCGGGGAGCTGTTTTTT.

Comment on this clonotype: Possible read error: a much larger clone is one base away. V is TRBV6-5 and J is TRBJ2-5, with D possibly matching TRBD2 (5 bases). Germline CDR1 reads MNHEY; CDR2 reads SVGAGI. With 2 bases removed from V and 9 bases from J, the gap between germline ends came to 19 bases. CDR3 length: 15 residues. DNA for the CDR3: TGTGCCAGCAGTTACCGCCCCACATACTCGGAGGCCCAGTACTTC. Its translation is CASSYRPTYSEAQYF.

A word on this clonotype: Germline is not matched at one junction end, which may reflect a read error. CDR3 region: CASSLEDWTPGAKNIQHF. CDR3 DNA sequence: TGTGCCAGCAGTTTAGAGGACTGGACGCCCGGAGCCAAAAACATTCAGCACTTC. The chain employs TRBV28 and TRBJ2-4; a possible D gene is TRBD2 (5 bases). The CDR3 is 18 amino acids. The germline gives CDR1 MDHEN, CDR2 SYDVKM. Combining the CDR3 with reference TRBV28 and TRBJ2-4 gives the whole variable domain DVKVTQSSRYLVKRTGEKVFLECVQDMDHENMFWYRQDPGLGLRLIYFSYDVKMKEKGDIPEGYSVSREKKERFSLILESASTNQTSMYLCASSLEDWTPGAKNIQHFGAGTRLSVL.

As for this clonotype: The conserved closing phenylalanine or tryptophan is absent in this CDR3, likely reflecting a read error. This chain links TRBV7-8 with TRBJ1-5; D is uncertain. The CDR3 consists of 16 residues. In germline, CDR1 is SGHVS, CDR2 FQNEAQ. The germline V and J ends were trimmed by 7 bases and 0 bases, with 16 bases remaining between them. In nucleotides, the CDR3 is TGTGCCAGCAATCCGGGCGGAGGGTATAGCAATCAGCCCCAGCATTCT. This codes for CASNPGGGYSNQPQHS.

As concerns this clonotype: A read error may explain this, as a much larger clone is one base away. This CDR3 is missing its conserved last phenylalanine or tryptophan, likely due to a read error. The rearrangement links TRBV6-5 to TRBJ1-6, with 7 bases fitting TRBD1. The CDR3 has 16 residues. V shed 2 bases and J 7 bases; nucleotides not matched to a gene: 8. Germline V gene lookup returns CDR1 MNHEY and CDR2 SVGAGI. The CDR3 DNA is TGTGCCAGCAGTTACCTGACAGGGCCCTTCAATTCACCCCTCCACTCT. This codes for CASSYLTGPFNSPLHS.

The CDR3 DNA reads as TGTGCCAGCACCACGACAGGATCCGATGAGCAGTTCTTC. This translates into CASTTTGSDEQFF. The genes are TRBV28 and TRBJ2-1; tentatively, D is TRBD1 (6 bases). Looked up from germline, CDR1 is MDHEN and CDR2 is SYDVKM. Trimming left V 7 bases short and J 8 bases short, with 15 bases between. The CDR3 has 13 amino acids.

The sample holds many counts of this clonotype. This chain links TRBV15 with TRBJ2-2, with 7 bases matching TRBD1. CDR3 length: 15 amino acids. With 0 bases clipped from V and 6 bases from J, the junction kept 4 bases outside the gene matches. CDR1 is LNHNV, CDR2 YYDKDF, per germline (reference sequence). The CDR3 DNA reads as TGTGCCACCAGCAGAGATCTAGGGGGCCCCGGGGAGCTGTTTTTT. This translates into CATSRDLGGPGELFF.

This clonotype was detected ten times or more. J is TRBJ2-7 and V is TRBV5-1; tentatively, D is TRBD2 (5 bases). This CDR3 has 14 amino acids. V gave up 0 bases and J gave up 5 bases, with 12 bases separating them. Germline V gene sequence: CDR1 SGHRS, CDR2 YFSETQ. CDR3 sequence: CASSLGWSEDEQYF. The CDR3, as DNA: TGCGCCAGCAGCTTGGGGTGGTCGGAGGACGAGCAGTACTTC.

Concerning this clonotype itself: Here the CDR3 omits its conserved ending phenylalanine or tryptophan, so a read error is the likely source. This chain links TRBV7-2 with TRBJ2-5, with 7 bases fitting TRBD2. V gave up 5 bases and J gave up 2 bases; unmatched junction bases: 8. This CDR3 contains 15 residues. From germline, CDR1 is SGHTA and CDR2 FQGNSA. The chain's CDR3 is CASSPHLAAQETQYL. The CDR3 coding sequence is TGTGCCAGCAGCCCCCACCTAGCGGCACAAGAGACCCAGTACCTC.

The table lists this clonotype with many counts. The CDR3: CASSSRGQYNEQFF. CDR3 bases: TGTGCCAGCAGCTCTCGCGGGCAATACAATGAGCAGTTCTTC. J is TRBJ2-1 and V is TRBV7-8, with D maybe TRBD2 (5 bases). This CDR3 is 14 amino acids long. Trimming left V 4 bases short and J 4 bases short, with 11 bases between. The germline CDR1 and CDR2 sequences are SGHVS and FQNEAQ.

This clonotype was counted at least ten times. The chain uses TRBV7-2 and TRBJ2-1; D is tentatively TRBD1 or TRBD2 (5 bases each). The CDR3 sequence is 12 residues long. V dropped 5 bases and J dropped 8 bases, with 10 bases sitting between them. Germline V CDR1 and CDR2: SGHTA, FQGNSA. CDR3 region: CASSPGRDEQFF. In DNA, the CDR3 is TGTGCCAGCAGCCCGGGACGGGATGAGCAGTTCTTC.

Remarks on this clonotype: A much larger clone sits a single nucleotide away, making a read error possible. This chain joins TRBV7-9 and TRBJ1-2; 8 bases are shared with TRBD1. The germline CDR1 and CDR2 sequences are SEHNR and FQNEAQ (reference sequence). The CDR3 totals 16 residues. In DNA form, the CDR3 reads TGTGCCGGCAGCTCGGACAGGGCCGACGCCCGCTATGGCTACACCTTC. Its translation: CAGSSDRADARYGYTF. The full variable domain, in which reference TRBV7-9 and TRBJ1-2 provide the parts outside the CDR3, is DTGVSQNPRHKITKRGQNVTFRCDPISEHNRLYWYRQTLGQGPEFLTYFQNEAQLEKSRLLSDRFSAERPKGSFSTLEIQRTEQGDSAMYLCAGSSDRADARYGYTFGSGTRLTVV.

The gene calls are TRBV21-1 and TRBJ2-5; the table's D call, TRBD1, has no DNA check behind it. TRBV21-1 is designated a pseudogene. The CDR3 is made up of 12 amino acids. CDR3 amino acids: CASSRVGGSQYF. CDR3 coding DNA: TGTGCCAGCAGCAGGGTAGGGGGGTCCCAGTACTTC.